One sample yielded the 19 T cell receptor beta chains listed below, sequenced in a study of brain T cells in children with intractable seizures. This table comes from immunoSEQ multiplex PCR, and its TCRdb copy is limited to in-frame clones, with some not included. Of 340,000 or so clones listed, approximately 93% are singletons. The time point denotes: blood from clinic visit 5 months post-surgery; TSC patient then seizure free. The input for sequencing was peripheral blood, taken less than 6 months after surgery. Receptors were obtained from a boy younger than two with tuberous sclerosis and intractable seizures.

The chain uses TRBV5-1 and TRBJ2-7; D not resolved. CDR1 SGHRS and CDR2 YFSETQ come from the germline V gene. The CDR3 totals 13 residues. V was shortened by 0 bases and J by 3 bases, with 7 bases between the two germline ends. The DNA for the CDR3 is TGCGCCAGCAGCTTGGAGACGTACTACGAGCAGTACTTC. It is translated as CASSLETYYEQYF.

Note on this clone: Additional DNA sequences in this sample encode the identical CDR3. The rearrangement uses TRBV3-1 (or the pseudogene TRBV3-2) and TRBJ2-1; 10 bases are a match to TRBD2. The CDR3 extends over 15 amino acids. V lost 3 bases to trimming and J lost 7 bases; unmatched junction nucleotides: 6. Germline V gene data show CDR1 as LGHDT and CDR2 as YNNKEL (reference sequence). CDR3 nucleotides: TGTGCCAGCAGCCAGGGAGCGGGAGGGAGAAATGAGCAGTTCTTC. Protein product: CASSQGAGGRNEQFF.

The genes are TRBV13 and TRBJ1-1; no clear D. The CDR3 has 14 residues. Germline CDR1 PRHDT, CDR2 FYEKMQ (reference sequence). Trimming took off 0 bases at V and 5 bases at J, with 10 bases between the two ends. This CDR3 reads CASSLGGSGTEAFF. As DNA, the CDR3 is TGTGCCAGCAGCTTAGGCGGGAGTGGGACTGAAGCTTTCTTT. Based on the CDR3 plus reference TRBV13 and TRBJ1-1, the full variable domain is AAGVIQSPRHLIKEKRETATLKCYPIPRHDTVYWYQQGPGQDPQFLISFYEKMQSDKGSIPDRFSAQQFSDYHSELNMSSLELGDSALYFCASSLGGSGTEAFFGQGTRLTVV.

V and J are TRBV5-4 and TRBJ2-7, with 7 bases fitting TRBD1. CDR3 size: 14 residues. CDR1 and CDR2 from the germline V gene are SGHNT and YYREEE (reference sequence). V was clipped by 2 bases and J by 4 bases; unmatched bases: 6. The CDR3 nucleotides read TGTGCCAGCAGCTTACCAGGGGGTTCGTACGAGCAGTACTTC. Translating gives CASSLPGGSYEQYF.

The chain has TRBV13 and TRBJ2-7, with TRBD1 identical over 7 bases. The CDR3 loop spans 13 amino acids. The germline CDR1 and CDR2 sequences are PRHDT and FYEKMQ (reference sequence). The ends lost 7 bases at V and 1 base at J; junction bases unmatched: 4. Here the CDR3 DNA reads TGTGCCAGCACCCGACAGGGTTCCTACGAGCAGTACTTC. Its translation: CASTRQGSYEQYF.

The CDR3 coding sequence is TGTGCCAGCAGCGTACGCGGGGCGGGAGCCCTCCGTGAGCAGTTCTTC. It encodes CASSVRGAGALREQFF. The gene calls are TRBV9 and TRBJ2-1, with TRBD2 matching 7 bases. The germline gives CDR1 SGDLS, CDR2 YYNGEE. With V trimmed by 1 base and J by 9 bases, 13 bases remained unmatched. The CDR3 totals 16 residues.

The rearrangement joins TRBV6-5 to TRBJ1-6; D is unresolved. Trimming removed 6 bases at V and 0 bases at J, with 0 bases between. Germline CDR1 is MNHEY and CDR2 is SVGAGI. The CDR3 covers 12 residues. CDR3 sequence (DNA): TGTGCCAGCAGCTCCTATAATTCACCCCTCCACTTT. This encodes CASSSYNSPLHF.

In DNA, the CDR3 is TGTGCCACCCTCCGGGATGGAGGCGGCTACACCTTC. Its protein is CATLRDGGGYTF. The chain recombines TRBV5-8 with TRBJ1-2; D is unresolved. The CDR3 is made up of 12 amino acids. From germline, CDR1 is SGHTS and CDR2 YDEGEE. V lost 9 bases to trimming and J lost 8 bases, with 17 bases between them.

V usage is TRBV12-3 or TRBV12-4 and J usage is TRBJ1-2, with TRBD1 as a possible D gene (6 bases). With 6 bases removed from V and 8 bases from J, the gap between germline ends came to 16 bases. The CDR3 totals 13 residues. CDR3 sequence: CASSTRGVDGYTF. CDR3 bases: TGTGCCAGCAGCACGAGGGGGGTAGACGGCTACACCTTC.

In its sample, this clone was seen once. The chain uses TRBV25-1 and TRBJ2-5, with D perhaps being TRBD1 or TRBD2 (5 bases each). Germline assignment: CDR1 MGHDK and CDR2 SYGVNS. This CDR3 is 15 amino acids long. The V end was cut by 5 bases, the J end by 1 base, with 14 bases between. The CDR3 nucleotides read TGTGCCAGCAGTCCAGGGTGGGGGAGCCAAGAGACCCAGTACTTC. Amino acids: CASSPGWGSQETQYF.

This chain joins TRBV7-9 and TRBJ1-2; 11 bases line up with TRBD1. This CDR3 has 16 amino acids. Germline CDR1 SEHNR, CDR2 FQNEAQ (reference sequence). J gave up 3 bases and V 5 bases, and 8 bases lay outside the gene matches. The CDR3 region is CASSPSGQGAYYGYTF. In nucleotides, the CDR3 is TGTGCCAGCAGCCCAAGCGGACAGGGGGCATACTATGGCTACACCTTC.

This sequence joins TRBV5-1 and TRBJ2-7; 7 positions agree with TRBD2. This CDR3 comprises 17 residues. From germline, CDR1 is SGHRS and CDR2 YFSETQ. J gave up 1 base and V 0 bases, and 10 bases lay outside the gene matches. CDR3 in amino acids: CASSLDPYGGVSYEQYF. The CDR3 nucleotides are TGCGCCAGCAGCTTGGACCCCTATGGGGGGGTTTCCTACGAGCAGTACTTC.

This chain links TRBV5-4 with TRBJ2-1, with 10 bases fitting TRBD2. The V segment lost 0 bases and the J segment 6 bases; nucleotides outside the gene matches: 9. The CDR3 covers 17 residues. Germline V gives CDR1 SGHNT, CDR2 YYREEE (reference sequence). CDR3 residues: CASSLGVVAGGVNEQFF. CDR3 coding DNA: TGTGCCAGCAGCTTGGGGGTGGTAGCGGGAGGCGTCAATGAGCAGTTCTTC.

This sequence joins TRBV9 and TRBJ2-2; 8 bases are shared with TRBD2. The germline gives CDR1 SGDLS, CDR2 YYNGEE. V shed 5 bases and J 5 bases; nucleotides not matched to a gene: 8. The CDR3 consists of 15 residues. The CDR3 DNA reads as TGTGCCAGCAGTCCCCGGGAGGGGCGGACCGGGGAGCTGTTTTTT. Amino acids: CASSPREGRTGELFF. The entire variable domain, with the rest obtained from reference TRBV9 and TRBJ2-2, is as follows: DSGVTQTPKHLITATGQRVTLRCSPRSGDLSVYWYQQSLDQGLQFLIQYYNGEERAKGNILERFSAQQFPDLHSELNLSSLELGDSALYFCASSPREGRTGELFFGEGSRLTVL.

The chain recombines TRBV12-3 or TRBV12-4 with TRBJ1-1; D unclear. Trimming pared 5 bases from V and 5 bases from J, leaving 9 bases between. The CDR3 length is 12 residues. This chain's CDR3 is CASSPPGTEAFF. In DNA form, the CDR3 reads TGTGCCAGCAGTCCGCCGGGAACTGAAGCTTTCTTT.

This clone was seen a handful of times. V gene TRBV5-5 combines with J gene TRBJ2-5; D perhaps matches TRBD1 (6 bases). This CDR3 is 14 amino acids long. Germline CDR1 and CDR2: SGHKS and YYEKEE (reference sequence). Trimming removed 0 bases at V and 5 bases at J, with 11 bases between. CDR3 DNA sequence: TGTGCCAGCAGCTTGGTCAGGGGAAGGGAGACCCAGTACTTC. The encoded protein is CASSLVRGRETQYF.

The chain is built from TRBV24-1 and TRBJ2-4; possibly TRBD1 for D (6 bases). This CDR3 spans 15 amino acids. Germline loops: CDR1 KGHDR, CDR2 SFDVKD. Trimming shortened V by 4 bases and J by 2 bases, and 11 bases separated the two germline ends. CDR3 loop: CATSDPRDTKNIQYF. CDR3 bases: TGTGCCACCAGTGACCCTCGGGACACCAAAAACATTCAGTACTTC.

The genes are TRBV24-1 and TRBJ2-5; no reliable D call. V gave up 5 bases and J gave up 1 base, with 7 bases separating them. The CDR3 is 13 residues long. Germline assignment: CDR1 KGHDR and CDR2 SFDVKD. The CDR3 sequence is CATSANSQETQYF. The CDR3 bases are TGTGCCACCAGTGCAAACAGCCAAGAGACCCAGTACTTC.

The chain couples TRBV15 to TRBJ2-3; tentatively, D is TRBD1 or TRBD2 (5 bases each). V was trimmed by 5 bases and J by 6 bases, leaving 24 bases between them. The CDR3 has 17 residues. In germline, CDR1 is LNHNV, CDR2 YYDKDF (reference sequence). Here the CDR3 DNA reads TGTGCCACCAGCGGAGGACGCCCCGGGTCCAGGGACGATACGCAGTATTTT. Amino acid sequence: CATSGGRPGSRDDTQYF. The whole variable domain, remainder taken from reference TRBV15 and TRBJ2-3, is DAMVIQNPRYQVTQFGKPVTLSCSQTLNHNVMYWYQQKSSQAPKLLFHYYDKDFNNEADTPDNFQSRRPNTSFCFLDIRSPGLGDTAMYLCATSGGRPGSRDDTQYFGPGTRLTVL.